This T cell receptor beta chain was identified in a study of blood T cell repertoires in COVID-19 (dated by TCRdb to between 2020 and 2021). Regarding the research as a whole: Collaborator samples came from the United States, Italy and Spain and covered acute and convalescent phases of COVID-19. The material from the prospective study consisted of cDNA or gDNA derived from T cells, B-cell-depleted T cells, or PBMCs. HLA class I and class II types, where available, came from metadata supplied by the sample provider rather than from assay-based typing. The sample metadata nearly always contained a de-identified subject ID, COVID-19 status, age in years and sex. Samples came from the ongoing ImmuneRACE study (first 160 participants) plus 1,254 subjects from 6 global collaborators. Subjects who had been exposed to COVID-19, were actively infected with it, or had recovered from it provided the deeply sampled blood TCRbeta repertoires that made up the dataset. The repertoires were released in a freely available public database intended as a resource for research on the immune response to SARS-CoV-2.

Another Seattle source contributed samples from volunteer blood donors who had recovered from COVID-19. Whole blood was collected in K2EDTA tubes by collaborating institutions according to the institutions' own protocols. For TCRbeta analysis, collaborators shipped samples in one of three forms: frozen whole blood, isolated PBMCs, or DNA extracted from either of those sample types. The immunoSEQ Assay, a bias-controlled multiplex PCR, was used to amplify TCRbeta CDR3 regions from genomic DNA. Processing in the source paper ran as follows. The number of nucleated cells in each sample was estimated from the amplification of reference gene primers within the assay. To quantify the absolute abundance of each unique TCRbeta CDR3 rearrangement, sequence reads were collapsed and filtered. For each sample, productive Simpson clonality was calculated as the square root of Simpson's diversity index over productive rearrangements. The table was pulled from immuneACCESS by TCRdb, which kept in-frame rearrangements only. Such tables lose some clones; where checked, under half of the loss comes from unresolved V genes, and the rest has no known cause. V, J and clone size are taken as reported in that table, and D and trimming were inferred from the DNA itself. Recorded for this sample are 280,000 or so clones; approximately 89% of them occurred a single time. The top ten clonotypes cover more than 6.5% of the sample.

CDR1 KGHDR and CDR2 SFDVKD were looked up in the germline V gene. Trimming takes 0 bases from V and 4 bases from J, and the germline ends sit 10 bases apart. Including cysteine and phenylalanine, the CDR3 has 15 amino acids. Only the CDR3 region is kept as DNA, spanning 45 bases read in frame from base 1. Findings and caveats that apply to the study as a whole: Clinical and demographic metadata were provided uncurated, with the amount varying by source and participant.

This clone has ten or more counts. Which antigen it targets is not known. One base away there is no much larger clone; base qualities are not given. The chain links TRBV24-1 with TRBJ2-3; 5 matching bases give a weak D call of TRBD1. The source material was peripheral blood. The clonotype comes from a woman in her twenties or thirties who had recovered from COVID-19. In nucleotide form, the sequence is TGTGCCACCAGTGATTTGGGACAAGGGGCAGATACGCAGTATTTT. Translated, it gives CATSDLGQGADTQYF.